The 5 T cell receptor beta chains below all came from one sample that was sequenced in a study of lung T cells in sarcoidosis with Löfgren's syndrome. TCRdb called the reads again in MiXCR, with one record for every CDR3 protein. The sample has around 2,200 distinct CDR3 sequences, approximately 22% seen once. Sequenced input: CD4+ T cells from bronchoalveolar lavage. All receptors derive from a human donor with sarcoidosis (Löfgren's syndrome or another form), or a control subject (not recorded which).

This clonotype is medium-sized (0.01 to 0.1%) in the sample. The chain is built from TRBV2 and TRBJ2-7, with 10 bases identical to TRBD1. CDR1 is SNHLY and CDR2 is FYNNEI in the germline V gene. The trim removed 4 bases at V and 11 bases at J, leaving 11 bases unmatched. The length of the CDR3 is 14 residues. CDR3: CASSGTGGIGEKYF. In nucleotides, the CDR3 is TGTGCCAGCAGTGGGACAGGGGGAATAGGGGAGAAGTACTTC.

Turning to this clonotype: The CDR3 ends on some other residue instead of the conserved phenylalanine or tryptophan, so this is likely a read error. The rearrangement uses TRBV10-3 and TRBJ2-7, with a tentative D call TRBD1 (6 bases). Germline CDR1 ENHRY, CDR2 SYGVKD. Trimming pared 8 bases from V and 1 base from J, leaving 12 bases between. The CDR3 spans 13 residues. CDR3 amino acids: CAIWDKTSYEQYL. For the CDR3, the DNA is TGTGCCATCTGGGACAAGACTTCCTACGAGCAGTACTTG.

By its share, this clonotype is medium-sized. The rearrangement links TRBV11-2 to TRBJ1-2; possibly TRBD1 for D (5 bases). Germline V gene sequence: CDR1 SGHAT, CDR2 FQNNGV. With 2 bases removed from V and 4 bases from J, the gap between germline ends came to 14 bases. CDR3 size: 15 residues. The CDR3 nucleotides are TGTGCCAGCAGCTTAACCCCCGCGCAGGGCTATGGCTACACCTTC. Encoded protein: CASSLTPAQGYGYTF. The full variable domain, rest sourced from reference TRBV11-2 and TRBJ1-2, is EAGVAQSPRYKIIEKRQSVAFWCNPISGHATLYWYQQILGQGPKLLIQFQNNGVVDDSQLPKDRFSAERLKGVDSTLKIQPAKLEDSAVYLCASSLTPAQGYGYTFGSGTRLTVV.

To note about this clonotype: A read error is possible here, since a much larger clone lies one base away. V and J are TRBV5-1 and TRBJ2-5; 9 bases align to TRBD1. The CDR3 consists of 14 residues. Trimming took 3 bases from V and 4 from J; bases not matched to a gene: 4. Looked up from germline, CDR1 is SGHRS and CDR2 is YFSETQ. CDR3 sequence: CASSSDRGGETQYF. CDR3 nucleotide sequence: TGCGCCAGCAGCTCGGACAGGGGCGGAGAGACCCAGTACTTC.

This clonotype was detected many times. J is TRBJ2-1 and V is TRBV3-1; 9 bases align to TRBD2. The V and J ends lost 1 base and 6 bases, in that order; junction bases with no gene match: 4. The V gene's germline CDR1 is LGHDT and CDR2 YNNKEL (reference sequence). The CDR3 covers 15 residues. This chain's CDR3 is CASSQGAGGGNEQFF. CDR3 nucleotide sequence: TGTGCCAGCAGCCAAGGAGCGGGAGGTGGCAATGAGCAGTTCTTC.